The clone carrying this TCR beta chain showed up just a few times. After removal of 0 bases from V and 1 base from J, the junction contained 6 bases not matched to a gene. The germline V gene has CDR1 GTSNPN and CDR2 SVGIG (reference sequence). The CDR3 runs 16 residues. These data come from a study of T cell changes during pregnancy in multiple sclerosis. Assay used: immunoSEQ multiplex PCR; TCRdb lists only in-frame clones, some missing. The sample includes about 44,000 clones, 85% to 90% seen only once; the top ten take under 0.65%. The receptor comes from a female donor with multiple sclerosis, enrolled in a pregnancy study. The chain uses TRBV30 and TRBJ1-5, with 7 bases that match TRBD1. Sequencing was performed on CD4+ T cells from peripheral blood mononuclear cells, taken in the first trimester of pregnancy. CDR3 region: CAWSVLTGKSNQPQHF. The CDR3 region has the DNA TGTGCCTGGAGTGTACTGACAGGGAAAAGCAATCAGCCCCAGCATTTT.